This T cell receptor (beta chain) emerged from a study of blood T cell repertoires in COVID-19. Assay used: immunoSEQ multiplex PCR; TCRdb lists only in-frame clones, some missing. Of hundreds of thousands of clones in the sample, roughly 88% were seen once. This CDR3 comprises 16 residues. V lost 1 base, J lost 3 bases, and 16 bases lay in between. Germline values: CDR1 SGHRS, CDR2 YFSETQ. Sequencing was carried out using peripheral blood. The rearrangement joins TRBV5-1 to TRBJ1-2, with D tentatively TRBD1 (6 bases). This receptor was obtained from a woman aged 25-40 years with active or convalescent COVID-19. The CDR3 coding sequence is TGCGCCAGCAGCTTGATTTCTCGAGCAGGGGACTATGGCTACACCTTC. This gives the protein CASSLISRAGDYGYTF.